Below are 2 T cell receptor beta chains sequenced from a single sample in a study of blood T cells in healthy people across ages. Alongside a J-beta primer mix, a sample-barcoded 5' primer served in a second PCR lasting about 7 to 11 cycles. TCRdb recomputed calls from the 5' RACE reads with MiXCR, one row per CDR3 protein. The sample records roughly 830,000 distinct CDR3 sequences, 55% to 65% being singletons. Sequencing was performed on blood. All receptors derive from a man aged 30 to 39 in good health.

V is TRBV20-1 and J is TRBJ2-3; 12 bases map to TRBD2. Germline CDR1 DFQATT, CDR2 SNEGSKA (reference sequence). The CDR3 spans 18 residues. Losses at the gene ends were 5 bases for V and 4 bases for J; bases not matched to a gene: 16. Written as DNA, the CDR3 is TGCAGTGCTGCCCCCCTAGCGGGGGGGCCTGGTCCATCAGATACGCAGTATTTT. This codes for CSAAPLAGGPGPSDTQYF.

The V and J genes are TRBV27 and TRBJ2-7; 7 bases map to TRBD1. The CDR3 is 14 amino acids. Germline V gene data show CDR1 as MNHEY and CDR2 as SMNVEV (reference sequence). V gave up 3 bases and J gave up 2 bases; unmatched junction bases: 4. The CDR3 coding sequence is TGTGCCAGCAGTTTGACAGGGATCGCCTACGAGCAGTACTTC. Its translation is CASSLTGIAYEQYF.